This TCR beta chain was obtained from a study of vaccination effects on CD4 cells after COVID-19. Overall study findings and caveats: No early post-infection timepoints were available in the study, which also included few convalescent patients. Clones induced by infection and by vaccine showed marked clonal contraction late after vaccination.

Measured with immunoSEQ multiplex PCR; TCRdb has only the in-frame clones, and not every one. The data contain 20,000 to 25,000 clones, 65% to 85% of them singletons. Viral peptide pool expansion of antigen-specific CD4+ T cells preceded sequencing in the ViraFEST assay. The authors isolated CD4+ T cells after nine to eleven days of culture. Vaccinated recipients, who were negative for nucleocapsid antibodies, had no history of SARS-CoV-2 infection. Wells of a few million PBMC each were grown with 7.5 to 10 IU/ml IL-2 and roughly 10 ug/ml peptides. The CDR3 has 15 residues. Unmatched junction bases numbered 6, after V lost 6 bases and J lost 6 bases. Germline V gene lookup returns CDR1 SNHLY and CDR2 FYNNEI. A note on this clone: Its antigen is still unknown.

The gene calls are TRBV2 and TRBJ2-3, with 13 bases that match TRBD2. Sequenced here: CD4+ T cells from PBMCs cultured with HCoV-NL63 spike peptides, sampled before COVID-19 vaccination. The TCR comes from a human donor who received a COVID-19 vaccine. For the CDR3, the DNA is TGTGCCAGCAGCGAGACTAGCGGGAGGATGGATACGCAGTATTTT. Translation gives CASSETSGRMDTQYF.